What follows is one TCR beta chain and its context. Per the original data handling: Amplification of reference gene primers provided the estimated nucleated cell counts. Profiled with immunoSEQ multiplex PCR; TCRdb holds only in-frame clones, not every one. V and J calls and clone size are copied from that table; D and trimming were computed from the DNA. The sample includes 65,000 to 90,000 clones, about 83% of them seen just once. The data stem from a study of blood T cell repertoires in COVID-19. As for the study in general: The United States, Italy and Spain were the sources of the acute and convalescent COVID-19 samples. PBMCs, B-cell-depleted T cells, or T cells provided the cDNA or gDNA that made up the material.

This CDR3 has 14 residues. The V gene's germline CDR1 is MGHRA and CDR2 YSYEKL. The V gene lost 1 base and the J gene lost 5 bases, with 11 bases spanning the gap. The J gene is TRBJ1-1, the V gene TRBV4-1, with D possibly being TRBD1 (5 bases). The origin of this receptor is a man aged 45-65 years with active COVID-19. Material: peripheral blood. The CDR3 region is CASSQVGGGTEAFF. For the CDR3, the DNA is TGCGCCAGCAGCCAAGTCGGGGGAGGGACTGAAGCTTTCTTT.